A selection of T cell receptor beta chains follows, all from one sample in a study of blood T cell repertoires in COVID-19. Sequenced by immunoSEQ multiplex PCR; TCRdb stores in-frame clones only, minus some. In the table there are hundreds of thousands of clones, 85% of which are singletons. Input material: peripheral blood. Receptor source: a man between 50 and 59 years old with active or convalescent COVID-19. Each CDR3 is given with its conserved first and last residue. A D gene is named only where the DNA matches it firmly. The listing skips clone size in some rows; elsewhere it reads once, few, many or a size class.

clone_size	d_call	v_call	j_call	cdr3_nt	cdr3_aa
.	.	TRBV28	TRBJ2-1	TGTGCCAGCAGTTACACAAGACCGGGGGGCGAGCAGTTCTTC	CASSYTRPGGEQFF
.	.	TRBV6-6	TRBJ2-7	TGTGCCAGCAGGCCTCAACAGGGAAGGTCCTCCGAGCAGTACTTC	CASRPQQGRSSEQYF
.	.	TRBV4-1	TRBJ1-1	TGCGCCAGTCAAGACAGAACTGAAGCTTTCTTT	CASQDRTEAFF
once	.	TRBV6-6	TRBJ2-2	TGTGCCAGCAGTTACTCGGCGGAGGGGAGCGCCGGGGAGCTGTTTTTT	CASSYSAEGSAGELFF
.	TRBD2	TRBV29-1	TRBJ2-3	TGCAGCGTGGGTTTACCTCTTAGCGGGAGGGAAGATACGCAGTATTTT	CSVGLPLSGREDTQYF
.	.	TRBV6-6	TRBJ2-7	TGTGCCAGCAGTACTCAAGACAGGATGGGCTACGAGCAGTACTTC	CASSTQDRMGYEQYF
.	.	TRBV18	TRBJ1-2	TGTGCCAGCTCACCGTCATCCGGCGGTTCTGGCTACACCTTC	CASSPSSGGSGYTF
.	TRBD1	TRBV19	TRBJ1-2	TGTGCCAGTAGTCCACAGGGGACTGGAGGCTACACCTTC	CASSPQGTGGYTF
few	.	TRBV3-1/TRBV3-2	TRBJ1-6	TGTGCCAGCAGCTACTGGAATTCACCCCTCCACTTT	CASSYWNSPLHF
.	TRBD1	TRBV6-2/TRBV6-3	TRBJ1-3	TGTGCCAGCAGTTACGAGACAGGGGACGGATTTCGCTCTGGAAACACCATATATTTT	CASSYETGDGFRSGNTIYF
.	.	TRBV9	TRBJ1-2	TGTGCCAGCAGCGTCCTTCCCTATGGCTACACCTTC	CASSVLPYGYTF
.	TRBD2	TRBV15	TRBJ2-1	TGTGCCACCAGCAGAGATGCGGGAGTGTACAATGAGCAGTTCTTC	CATSRDAGVYNEQFF
.	TRBD2	TRBV5-5	TRBJ2-7	TGTGCCAGCAGCTTGGCCGGACTAGCGAACGAGCAGTACTTC	CASSLAGLANEQYF
.	.	TRBV24-1	TRBJ2-1	TGTGCCACCAGTCCAAAAGGGCAGGGCAATGAGCAGTTCTTC	CATSPKGQGNEQFF
.	TRBD1	TRBV11-2	TRBJ2-1	TGTGCCAGCAGCGCCGTTCGACAGGGTCTGAGATACAATGAGCAGTTCTTC	CASSAVRQGLRYNEQFF
.	TRBD1	TRBV30	TRBJ1-2	TGTGCCTGGAGTGCCGGACAGGGGAAATATGGCTACACCTTC	CAWSAGQGKYGYTF
.	.	TRBV10-3	TRBJ1-5	TGTGCCATCGGGGCCGAGGTGAGCAATCAGCCCCAGCATTTT	CAIGAEVSNQPQHF
.	.	TRBV2	TRBJ1-5	TGTGCCAGCAGTCCCGGGACAACGCCCTATAGCAATCAGCCCCAGCATTTT	CASSPGTTPYSNQPQHF
.	.	TRBV18	TRBJ2-1	TGTGCCAGCTCACCTCAGGGCTCCTACAATGAGCAGTTCTTC	CASSPQGSYNEQFF
.	TRBD1	TRBV30	TRBJ2-6	TGTGCCTGGAGTGCGACCCGGACAGGGCGCTCTGGGGCCAACGTCCTGACTTTC	CAWSATRTGRSGANVLTF
.	.	TRBV5-8	TRBJ2-7	TGTGCCAGCAGCTTCAGGGGACGGCTCTACGAGCAGTACTTC	CASSFRGRLYEQYF
.	TRBD1	TRBV19	TRBJ1-3	TGTGCCAGTGGCCGGGAGGGGGCGTCTGGAAGCACCATATATTTT	CASGREGASGSTIYF
.	.	TRBV19	TRBJ1-5	TGTGCCAGTAGTACTCTAACAGGGTTTCAGCCCCAGCATTTT	CASSTLTGFQPQHF
.	.	TRBV3-1/TRBV3-2	TRBJ2-1	TGTGCCAGCAGTTCCCGACTAGGGCACTACAATGAGCAGTTCTTC	CASSSRLGHYNEQFF
.	TRBD2	TRBV6-6	TRBJ2-3	TGTGCCAGCCGGCGGGAGTCAGATACGCAGTATTTT	CASRRESDTQYF
few	TRBD1	TRBV6-5	TRBJ1-5	TGTGCCAGCAGCCGGACAGGGGGGCAGCCCCAGCATTTT	CASSRTGGQPQHF
.	TRBD1	TRBV5-1	TRBJ2-5	TGCGCCAGCAGCCGTACAGGGGCTTCAGAAGAGACCCAGTACTTC	CASSRTGASEETQYF
.	TRBD1	TRBV20-1	TRBJ2-1	TGCAGTGCTAGTCGTGGGACAGCCTCCTACAATGAGCAGTTCTTC	CSASRGTASYNEQFF
.	.	TRBV7-2	TRBJ2-5	TGTGCCAGCAGCTCCCCCCGGGGGACGGAGACCCAGTACTTC	CASSSPRGTETQYF
.	.	TRBV6-6	TRBJ2-1	TGTGCCAGCGGGCCGAGGAGGGAATTCGTCAATGAGCAGTTCTTC	CASGPRREFVNEQFF
.	.	TRBV12-3/TRBV12-4	TRBJ1-1	TGTGCCAGCAGCTCCGGCACTGAAGCTTTCTTT	CASSSGTEAFF
.	.	TRBV12-3/TRBV12-4	TRBJ1-3	TGTGCCAGCAGTTTGGCGGCTGGAAACACCATATATTTT	CASSLAAGNTIYF
.	.	TRBV5-1	TRBJ2-1	TGCGCCAGCAGCTTGGCCCAGACTAGTATAAATGAGCAGTTCTTC	CASSLAQTSINEQFF